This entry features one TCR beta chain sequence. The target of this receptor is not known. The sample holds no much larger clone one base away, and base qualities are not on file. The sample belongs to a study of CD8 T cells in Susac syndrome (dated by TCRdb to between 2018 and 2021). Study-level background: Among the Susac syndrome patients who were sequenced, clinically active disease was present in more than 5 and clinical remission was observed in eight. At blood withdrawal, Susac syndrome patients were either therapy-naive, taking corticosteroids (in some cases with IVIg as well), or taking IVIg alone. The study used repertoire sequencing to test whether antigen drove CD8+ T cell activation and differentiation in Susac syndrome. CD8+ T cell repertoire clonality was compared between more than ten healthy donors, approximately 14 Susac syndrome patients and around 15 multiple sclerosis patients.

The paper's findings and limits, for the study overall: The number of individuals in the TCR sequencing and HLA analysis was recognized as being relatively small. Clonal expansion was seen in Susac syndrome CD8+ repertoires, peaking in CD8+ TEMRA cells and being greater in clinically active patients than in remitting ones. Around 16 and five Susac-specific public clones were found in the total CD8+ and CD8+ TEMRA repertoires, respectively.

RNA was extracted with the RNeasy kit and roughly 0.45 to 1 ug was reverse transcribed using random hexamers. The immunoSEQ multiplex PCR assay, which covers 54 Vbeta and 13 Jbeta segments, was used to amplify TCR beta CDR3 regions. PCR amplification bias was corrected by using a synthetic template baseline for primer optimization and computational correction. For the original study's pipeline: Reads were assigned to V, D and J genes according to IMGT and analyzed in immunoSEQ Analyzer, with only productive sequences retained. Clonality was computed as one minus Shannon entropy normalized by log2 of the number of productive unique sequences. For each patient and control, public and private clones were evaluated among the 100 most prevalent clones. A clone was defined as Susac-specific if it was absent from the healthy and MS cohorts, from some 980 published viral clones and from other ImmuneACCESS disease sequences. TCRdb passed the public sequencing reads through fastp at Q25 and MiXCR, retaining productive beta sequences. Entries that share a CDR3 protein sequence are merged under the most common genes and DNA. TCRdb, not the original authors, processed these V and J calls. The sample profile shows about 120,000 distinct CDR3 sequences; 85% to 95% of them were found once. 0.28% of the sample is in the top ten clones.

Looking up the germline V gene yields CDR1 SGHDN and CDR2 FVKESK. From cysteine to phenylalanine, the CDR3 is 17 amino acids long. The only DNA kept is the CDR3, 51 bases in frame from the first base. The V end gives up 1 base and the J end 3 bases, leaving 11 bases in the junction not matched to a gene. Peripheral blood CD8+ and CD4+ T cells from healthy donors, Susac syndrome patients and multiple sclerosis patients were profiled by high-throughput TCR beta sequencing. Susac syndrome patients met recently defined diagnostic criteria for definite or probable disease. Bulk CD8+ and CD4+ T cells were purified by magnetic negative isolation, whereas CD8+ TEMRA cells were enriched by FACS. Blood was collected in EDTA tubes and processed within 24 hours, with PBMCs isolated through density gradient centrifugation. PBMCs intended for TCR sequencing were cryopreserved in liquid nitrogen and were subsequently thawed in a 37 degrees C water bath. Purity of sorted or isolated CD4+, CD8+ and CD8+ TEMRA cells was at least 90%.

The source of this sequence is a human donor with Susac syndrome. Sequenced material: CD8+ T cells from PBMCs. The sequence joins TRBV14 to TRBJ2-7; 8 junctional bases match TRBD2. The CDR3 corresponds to CASSQGSGGGSGYEQYF. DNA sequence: TGTGCCAGCAGCCAAGGATCGGGCGGGGGGTCAGGCTACGAGCAGTACTTC.